This T cell receptor (beta chain) emerged from a study of cytomegalovirus exposure and HLA in healthy donors. Study in general: About 85 million unique TCR sequences came from HLA-typed donors in an early release. Findings of the study overall: The study reported that TCR beta sequences accurately predicted HLA-A and HLA-B alleles in most subjects. Presence/absence analyses took donor sequencing depth as roughly uniform. Immune exposure data for these donors was limited to CMV serostatus.

Both 60 Vbeta primers and 13 Jbeta primers went into the PCR. This table comes from immunoSEQ multiplex PCR, and its TCRdb copy is limited to in-frame clones, with some not included. The repertoire has roughly 290,000 clones, about four fifths of them found once; the top ten carry about 0.28%. V was pared by 1 base and J by 7 bases, with 13 bases between. Germline CDR1 MGHRA, CDR2 YSYEKL. CDR3 length equals 15 residues. Comments on this clone: Its specificity is unknown.

The sequenced material came from PBMCs. The clonotype originates from a girl aged 2 to 10 in good health and CMV-seronegative. This chain uses TRBV4-1 with TRBJ2-2; a possible D gene is TRBD1 (6 bases). The CDR3 region has the DNA TGCGCCAGCAGCCAAGGACAACAGGGAATCGGGGAGCTGTTTTTT. Protein sequence: CASSQGQQGIGELFF.